Listed below are T cell receptor beta chains from one sample, sequenced in a study of blood T cell repertoires in COVID-19. The assay was immunoSEQ multiplex PCR, and TCRdb's table has in-frame clones only and misses some. Of tens of thousands of clones detected, approximately 83% appear once; the ten largest clones hold around 6.5%. Sequencing used peripheral blood. These receptors came from a man between 60 and 75 years old with acute or convalescent COVID-19. Each CDR3 is given with its conserved first and last residue. Each record gives: J gene, CDR3 length, D gene, V gene, clone size, CDR3 DNA, CDR3 protein. D genes are given only for firm matches. Not every row has a clone size; where given, it reads once, few, many or a size class.

J: TRBJ2-7
length: 13
D: -
V: TRBV11-3
size: -
DNA: TGTGCCAGCAGCTTAGAGTCAGGCTACGAGCAGTACTTC
CDR3: CASSLESGYEQYF

J: TRBJ1-6
length: 12
D: -
V: TRBV4-1
size: -
DNA: TGCGCCAGCAGCCAAGACGAGATCTCCCTCCACTTT
CDR3: CASSQDEISLHF

J: TRBJ2-5
length: 13
D: -
V: TRBV5-1
size: -
DNA: TGCGCCAGCAGCTTGTTCCTAGAGGAGACCCAGTACTTC
CDR3: CASSLFLEETQYF

J: TRBJ1-1
length: 18
D: TRBD1
V: TRBV28
size: -
DNA: TGTGCCAGCAGTTTAAGATTTGGTCGGACAGGGGTGAACACTGAAGCTTTCTTT
CDR3: CASSLRFGRTGVNTEAFF

J: TRBJ1-2
length: 12
D: -
V: TRBV18
size: -
DNA: TGTGCCAGCCTAGGTTCTAACTATGGCTACACCTTC
CDR3: CASLGSNYGYTF

J: TRBJ1-2
length: 16
D: -
V: TRBV6-5
size: -
DNA: TGTGCCAGCAGTTATGCGGGGGGCCTAGCTAACTATGGCTACACCTTC
CDR3: CASSYAGGLANYGYTF

J: TRBJ1-5
length: 17
D: -
V: TRBV18
size: -
DNA: TGTGCCAGCTCACCCGATCAGGCAGGGGCTAGCAATCAGCCCCAGCATTTT
CDR3: CASSPDQAGASNQPQHF

J: TRBJ1-2
length: 14
D: TRBD1
V: TRBV19
size: once
DNA: TGTGCCAGTAGTTGGGGACAGCGTAACTATGGCTACACCTTC
CDR3: CASSWGQRNYGYTF

J: TRBJ1-5
length: 14
D: TRBD1
V: TRBV5-5
size: few
DNA: TGTGCCAGCAGCTCGGGACAGAGCAATCAGCCCCAGCATTTT
CDR3: CASSSGQSNQPQHF

J: TRBJ2-1
length: 15
D: TRBD2
V: TRBV4-1
size: many
DNA: TGCGCCAGCAGCCAAGTGAGACTAGCCCACAATGAGCAGTTCTTC
CDR3: CASSQVRLAHNEQFF

J: TRBJ2-7
length: 15
D: -
V: TRBV5-5
size: -
DNA: TGTGCCAGCAGCATTGGACAGACGAGCTCCTACGAGCAGTACTTC
CDR3: CASSIGQTSSYEQYF

J: TRBJ1-6
length: 16
D: -
V: TRBV27
size: once
DNA: TGTGCCAGCAGTTTAAGCGCAGTCGCAGGGAAAGCACCCCTCCACTTT
CDR3: CASSLSAVAGKAPLHF

J: TRBJ1-1
length: 12
D: -
V: TRBV9
size: -
DNA: TGTGCCAGCAGCGTAGAAGGGGGTGAAGCTTTCTTT
CDR3: CASSVEGGEAFF

J: TRBJ1-1
length: 13
D: TRBD1
V: TRBV30
size: -
DNA: TGTGCCTGGAGTGGACAGGGAAGCACTGAAGCTTTCTTT
CDR3: CAWSGQGSTEAFF

J: TRBJ2-7
length: 15
D: -
V: TRBV19
size: -
DNA: TGTGCCAGTATCCAGGCTGCAGGGGCTATAAGCGAGCAGTACTTC
CDR3: CASIQAAGAISEQYF

J: TRBJ1-2
length: 15
D: -
V: TRBV28
size: -
DNA: TGTGCCAGCAGTTTATGGCCGGTTCCTAACTATGGCTACACCTTC
CDR3: CASSLWPVPNYGYTF

J: TRBJ1-3
length: 14
D: -
V: TRBV5-1
size: -
DNA: TGCGCCAGCAGCCAGACCGGGGAGTGGAACACCATATATTTT
CDR3: CASSQTGEWNTIYF

J: TRBJ1-4
length: 14
D: -
V: TRBV6-4
size: once
DNA: TGTGCCACCTACCCCAACGGGGTGGAAGAAAAACTGTTTTTT
CDR3: CATYPNGVEEKLFF

J: TRBJ2-1
length: 13
D: -
V: TRBV15
size: -
DNA: TGTGCCACCAGCACGAGCTCCTACAATGAGCAGTTCTTC
CDR3: CATSTSSYNEQFF

J: TRBJ1-2
length: 12
D: -
V: TRBV12-3/TRBV12-4
size: -
DNA: TGTGCCAGCAGCCTAGGGGGGGATGGCTACACCTTC
CDR3: CASSLGGDGYTF

J: TRBJ2-5
length: 16
D: TRBD1
V: TRBV25-1
size: -
DNA: TGTGCCAGCAGTGAATCGTGGACAGGGGTGGGAGAGACCCAGTACTTC
CDR3: CASSESWTGVGETQYF

J: TRBJ1-5
length: 16
D: TRBD1
V: TRBV19
size: -
DNA: TGTGCCAGTAGTCCCATCACAGGGGGCTCAGATCAGCCCCAGCATTTT
CDR3: CASSPITGGSDQPQHF

J: TRBJ2-3
length: 15
D: TRBD1
V: TRBV11-2
size: -
DNA: TGTGCCAGCAGTAGGACAGGGGGCTTGACAGATACGCAGTATTTT
CDR3: CASSRTGGLTDTQYF

J: TRBJ1-1
length: 14
D: TRBD1
V: TRBV27
size: -
DNA: TGTGCCAGCAGTTCCAACCGGGACAGCCTAAAAGCTTTCTTT
CDR3: CASSSNRDSLKAFF

J: TRBJ1-1
length: 13
D: TRBD1
V: TRBV5-4
size: few
DNA: TGTGCCAGCAGCTCGACAGGGTCCGCTGAAGCTTTCTTT
CDR3: CASSSTGSAEAFF

J: TRBJ2-1
length: 16
D: TRBD2
V: TRBV18
size: -
DNA: TGTGCCAGCTCACCAAAGGGGAGCGGGGGGGCGAATGAGCAGTTCTTC
CDR3: CASSPKGSGGANEQFF

J: TRBJ1-2
length: 14
D: TRBD1
V: TRBV10-3
size: -
DNA: TGTGCCATCAAGGGGACGGGACAGGGCGCCGGCTACACCTTC
CDR3: CAIKGTGQGAGYTF

J: TRBJ2-3
length: 15
D: TRBD1
V: TRBV18
size: -
DNA: TGTGCCAGCTCACCGCCAGGGGGCCCCCCGGATACGCAGTATTTT
CDR3: CASSPPGGPPDTQYF

J: TRBJ1-2
length: 15
D: -
V: TRBV30
size: -
DNA: TGTGCCTGGAGTGTACGGAGCAGGGATAACTATGGCTACACCTTC
CDR3: CAWSVRSRDNYGYTF

J: TRBJ1-1
length: 12
D: -
V: TRBV6-2/TRBV6-3
size: -
DNA: TGTGCCAGCAGTAACAGGATATCTGAAGCTTTCTTT
CDR3: CASSNRISEAFF

J: TRBJ1-2
length: 12
D: -
V: TRBV25-1
size: -
DNA: TGTGCCAGCAGTGAATCAGGGTACGGCTACACCTTC
CDR3: CASSESGYGYTF

J: TRBJ2-5
length: 15
D: -
V: TRBV7-2
size: -
DNA: TGTGCCAGCAGCTTAAGTCAGGGGCCCCAAGAGACCCAGTACTTC
CDR3: CASSLSQGPQETQYF

J: TRBJ2-2
length: 15
D: TRBD1
V: TRBV27
size: -
DNA: TGTGCCAGCAACCGACAGGGCCCGAACACCGGGGAGCTGTTTTTT
CDR3: CASNRQGPNTGELFF

J: TRBJ1-1
length: 16
D: -
V: TRBV5-1
size: -
DNA: TGCGCCAGCAGCTTGGATGGGGCCAGGTCGAACACTGAAGCTTTCTTT
CDR3: CASSLDGARSNTEAFF

J: TRBJ1-2
length: 12
D: -
V: TRBV29-1
size: -
DNA: TGCAGCGTTGAATACGGAGACTATGGCTACACCTTC
CDR3: CSVEYGDYGYTF

J: TRBJ2-5
length: 14
D: TRBD1
V: TRBV6-5
size: -
DNA: TGTGCCAGCAGGGGACAGACGTACCAAGAGACCCAGTACTTC
CDR3: CASRGQTYQETQYF

J: TRBJ2-3
length: 14
D: -
V: TRBV7-6
size: -
DNA: TGTGCCAGCACCGTAGGAGGCTCCACAGATACGCAGTATTTT
CDR3: CASTVGGSTDTQYF

J: TRBJ1-6
length: 15
D: TRBD1
V: TRBV7-6
size: -
DNA: TGTGCCAGCAGCTATGGGACAGGGCTGGGATCACCCCTCCACTTT
CDR3: CASSYGTGLGSPLHF

J: TRBJ2-1
length: 13
D: -
V: TRBV19
size: once
DNA: TGTGCCAGTAGCCAGTCCACAGGGTATGAGCAGTTCTTC
CDR3: CASSQSTGYEQFF

J: TRBJ1-3
length: 16
D: -
V: TRBV19
size: once
DNA: TGTGCCAGTAGTATGCAGGGGACGTTCTCTGGAAACACCATATATTTT
CDR3: CASSMQGTFSGNTIYF

J: TRBJ1-6
length: 15
D: -
V: TRBV4-1
size: once
DNA: TGCGCCAGCAGCCAAGAACGTGGGGCGAGTCCACCCCTCCACTTT
CDR3: CASSQERGASPPLHF

J: TRBJ2-2
length: 14
D: -
V: TRBV19
size: -
DNA: TGTGCCAGTAGTCCAGGGCGGATGGCTGGGGAGCTGTTTTTT
CDR3: CASSPGRMAGELFF

J: TRBJ2-7
length: 15
D: TRBD2
V: TRBV7-2
size: -
DNA: TGTGCCAGCAGCCGCGGGGGGGGACTGGGCTACGAGCAGTACTTC
CDR3: CASSRGGGLGYEQYF

J: TRBJ1-3
length: 12
D: -
V: TRBV29-1
size: -
DNA: TGCAGCGTTGAGAGCTCTGGAAACACCATATATTTT
CDR3: CSVESSGNTIYF

J: TRBJ1-2
length: 14
D: TRBD1
V: TRBV24-1
size: -
DNA: TGTGCCACCAGTGATCCCGGGACAGGCTATGGCTACACCTTC
CDR3: CATSDPGTGYGYTF

J: TRBJ1-2
length: 17
D: -
V: TRBV4-3
size: once
DNA: TGCGCCAGCAGCCAAGGGTTGGGGGGAAACCCTAACTATGGCTACACCTTC
CDR3: CASSQGLGGNPNYGYTF

J: TRBJ1-2
length: 15
D: TRBD1
V: TRBV18
size: -
DNA: TGTGCCAGCTCGGCAAAGACAGGGACGAACTATGGCTACACCTTC
CDR3: CASSAKTGTNYGYTF

J: TRBJ1-1
length: 13
D: TRBD1
V: TRBV5-4
size: -
DNA: TGTGCCAGCGGAGGACAGGGCGCCGTACAGGCTTTCTTT
CDR3: CASGGQGAVQAFF

J: TRBJ1-5
length: 15
D: TRBD1
V: TRBV3-1/TRBV3-2
size: -
DNA: TGTGCCAGCAGCCGATACCCAACAGGGGACCAGCCCCAGCATTTT
CDR3: CASSRYPTGDQPQHF

J: TRBJ1-2
length: 11
D: -
V: TRBV20-1
size: -
DNA: TGCAGTGCCGGGGACATCTATGGCTACACCTTC
CDR3: CSAGDIYGYTF

J: TRBJ2-7
length: 15
D: -
V: TRBV12-2
size: -
DNA: TGTGCAAGTCGCGGCGGACAGGGGGACTCCTACGAGCAGTACTTC
CDR3: CASRGGQGDSYEQYF

J: TRBJ1-1
length: 14
D: TRBD1
V: TRBV27
size: -
DNA: TGTGCCAGCAGCTGGACAGGGTTTGGCACTGAAGCTTTCTTT
CDR3: CASSWTGFGTEAFF

J: TRBJ1-1
length: 15
D: TRBD1
V: TRBV19
size: once
DNA: TGTGCCAGTAGTATAGACCTTGACAGGGCCGGTGAAGCTTTCTTT
CDR3: CASSIDLDRAGEAFF

J: TRBJ2-7
length: 15
D: TRBD2
V: TRBV3-1/TRBV3-2
size: -
DNA: TGTGCCAGCAGCCAGGGGACTAGCGGGGTTAGGGAGCAGTACTTC
CDR3: CASSQGTSGVREQYF

J: TRBJ2-7
length: 16
D: TRBD2
V: TRBV2
size: -
DNA: TGTGCCAGCAGTCAGCTCACTAGCGGGGGCTCCTACGAGCAGTACTTC
CDR3: CASSQLTSGGSYEQYF